This entry lists 6 T cell receptor beta chains sequenced from one sample in a study of cytomegalovirus exposure and HLA in healthy donors. With 60 Vbeta and 13 Jbeta primers, the PCR was carried out. Generated by immunoSEQ multiplex PCR, the TCRdb table keeps only in-frame clones and is missing some. Its listing shows roughly 200,000 clones. Sequencing was done on a sample of PBMCs. The receptors shown here come from a girl aged 2 to 10 in good health and CMV-seropositive.

The chain uses TRBV19 and TRBJ1-3; D gene unclear. V lost 7 bases and J 0 bases, leaving 4 bases between the germline ends. CDR3 length: 12 amino acids. Germline CDR1 reads LNHDA; CDR2 reads SQIVND (reference sequence). The CDR3 region is CASTISGNTIYF. The DNA of the CDR3 is TGTGCCAGTACCATCTCTGGAAACACCATATATTTT.

V gene TRBV7-6 combines with J gene TRBJ2-7; 9 positions agree with TRBD2. The CDR3 is 15 amino acids. From germline, CDR1 is SGHVS and CDR2 FNYEAQ. V lost 1 base, J lost 2 bases, and 3 bases stayed unmatched. The CDR3 is CASSLETSGAYEQYF. The CDR3 nucleotides read TGTGCCAGCAGCTTAGAGACTAGCGGAGCCTACGAGCAGTACTTC.

This chain joins TRBV10-2 and TRBJ1-5, with a weak D call TRBD1 (5 bases). Trimming removed 0 bases at V and 4 bases at J, with 13 bases between. This CDR3 contains 16 residues. CDR1 and CDR2 from the germline V gene are WSHSY and SAAADI. CDR3 protein: CASSESIRVANQPQHF. The CDR3 region has the DNA TGCGCCAGCAGTGAGTCTATCAGGGTTGCAAATCAGCCCCAGCATTTT.

J is TRBJ2-6 and V is TRBV10-3; the D gene is possibly TRBD1 (6 bases). This CDR3 contains 15 residues. Deletions cut 4 bases from V and 0 bases from J, with 7 bases between. From germline, CDR1 is ENHRY and CDR2 SYGVKD. The CDR3 sequence is CAISGTVSGANVLTF. As DNA, the CDR3 is TGTGCCATCAGTGGGACAGTCTCTGGGGCCAACGTCCTGACTTTC.

This sequence joins TRBV27 and TRBJ1-4; TRBD1 matches 11 bases. Germline loops: CDR1 MNHEY, CDR2 SMNVEV (reference sequence). The CDR3 totals 15 residues. Trimming removed 1 base from V and 7 bases from J; junction bases left unmatched: 2. CDR3: CASSLWTGGTEKLFF. Here the CDR3 DNA reads TGTGCCAGCAGTTTATGGACAGGGGGCACTGAAAAACTGTTTTTT.

The chain combines TRBV20-1 with TRBJ2-5; 7 positions match TRBD2. From germline, CDR1 is DFQATT and CDR2 SNEGSKA (reference sequence). The CDR3 sequence is 11 residues long. The CDR3 loop reads CSPAPREERYF. CDR3 DNA: TGCAGCCCAGCCCCCCGGGAGGAACGGTACTTC.